These 2 T cell receptor beta chains came from one sample sequenced in a study of STAT3 mutations in large granular lymphocyte leukemia. Measured with immunoSEQ multiplex PCR; TCRdb has only the in-frame clones, and not every one. The sample has approximately 17,000 clones; roughly four fifths are singletons. Study results and caveats: Every T-LGLL patient had at least one immunodominant TCRbeta clonotype.

The antigens of these receptors remain unknown. The source material was peripheral blood mononuclear cells. Source of these receptors: a man aged 45 to 65 with T-cell large granular lymphocyte leukemia. Some clones in this sample may be carry-over from other donors' samples.

V and J are TRBV5-1 and TRBJ2-3; 8 bases agree with TRBD1. V lost 0 bases, J lost 2 bases, and 5 bases stayed unmatched. CDR1 and CDR2 (germline): SGHRS, YFSETQ. The CDR3 is made up of 16 amino acids. Here the CDR3 reads CASSLGSGQDTDTQYF. Here the CDR3 DNA reads TGCGCCAGCAGCTTGGGATCGGGACAGGACACAGATACGCAGTATTTT.

This chain joins TRBV7-8 and TRBJ1-2, with 8 bases matching TRBD1. V was pared by 2 bases and J by 8 bases, with 10 bases of the junction left unmatched. The CDR3 runs to 15 residues. Germline V gives CDR1 SGHVS, CDR2 FQNEAQ. The chain's CDR3 is CASSLSEDRVRGYTF. CDR3 bases: TGTGCCAGCAGCTTATCTGAGGACAGGGTCAGGGGCTACACCTTC.